What follows are 8 T cell receptor beta chains derived from one specimen sequenced in a study of blood T cell repertoires in COVID-19. Sequencing was performed with immunoSEQ multiplex PCR; in TCRdb, only in-frame clones are kept and a portion is missing. The sample includes 200,000 to 250,000 clones, 65% to 90% seen only once; the top ten take 3% to 4%. The sequenced material came from PBMCs or T cells enriched from blood (not recorded which). These receptors all stem from a woman between 40 and 55 years old with acute COVID-19.

V and J are TRBV12-5 and TRBJ1-1; a weak D match, TRBD1 (5 bases). The germline V gene has CDR1 LGHNT and CDR2 FRNRAP. This CDR3 comprises 13 residues. Trimming left V 6 bases short and J 4 bases short, with 12 bases between. The DNA for the CDR3 is TGTGCTAGTGGGCCGGGGGGGAGCACTGAAGCTTTCTTT. Its protein product is CASGPGGSTEAFF.

The J gene is TRBJ2-1, the V gene TRBV7-9; 9 positions agree with TRBD2. CDR3 length: 14 residues. The germline V gene has CDR1 SEHNR and CDR2 FQNEAQ (reference sequence). In DNA form, the CDR3 reads TGTGGAACGACCGGGACTAGCAACAAGAATGAGCAGTTCTTC. It is translated as CGTTGTSNKNEQFF.

The chain recombines TRBV28 with TRBJ1-5, with TRBD1 identical over 10 bases. CDR1 and CDR2 from the germline V gene are MDHEN and SYDVKM. Trimming took 2 bases from V and 7 from J; bases not matched to a gene: 5. The CDR3 spans 15 residues. The CDR3: CASSLGDRGGQPQHF. The CDR3 bases are TGTGCCAGCAGTTTAGGGGACAGGGGAGGGCAGCCCCAGCATTTT.

The chain is built from TRBV30 and TRBJ2-1, with 7 bases fitting TRBD2. Trimming at V came to 1 base and at J to 3 bases, leaving 9 bases not matched to a gene. From germline, CDR1 is GTSNPN and CDR2 SVGIG (reference sequence). The CDR3 contains 16 residues. The CDR3 region has the DNA TGTGCCTGGAGTGGACTAGCTTCAGCGGTCTACAATGAGCAGTTCTTC. Translation: CAWSGLASAVYNEQFF.

V usage is TRBV28 and J usage is TRBJ2-7; 9 nucleotides align to TRBD1. This CDR3 has 17 amino acids. V lost 7 bases, J lost 2 bases, and 15 bases stayed unmatched. In germline, CDR1 is MDHEN, CDR2 SYDVKM. CDR3 sequence: CASTFWGTDRGAYEQYF. The CDR3 region has the DNA TGTGCCAGCACCTTCTGGGGAACCGACAGGGGGGCCTACGAGCAGTACTTC.

The gene calls are TRBV6-1 and TRBJ1-6, with 7 positions matching TRBD1. This CDR3 has 13 residues. Losses at the gene ends were 3 bases for V and 9 bases for J; bases not matched to a gene: 2. Looked up from germline, CDR1 is MNHNS and CDR2 is SASEGT. The CDR3 DNA follows: TGTGCCAGCAGTGAGTACAGGGGTTCACCCCTCCACTTT. Its translation: CASSEYRGSPLHF.

The rearrangement uses TRBV12-5 and TRBJ2-5, with TRBD1 matching 9 bases. CDR1 and CDR2 from the germline V gene are LGHNT and FRNRAP. This CDR3 region has 20 residues. Losses at the gene ends were 0 bases for V and 2 bases for J; bases not matched to a gene: 16. CDR3 sequence (DNA): TGTGCTAGTGGTTTGGTACCGGACGGACAGGGGATAGGGGTTCAAGAGACCCAGTACTTC. Protein product: CASGLVPDGQGIGVQETQYF.

The genes are TRBV7-9 and TRBJ1-5, with a weak D call TRBD1 (5 bases). The CDR3 spans 14 residues. CDR1 is SEHNR, CDR2 FQNEAQ, per germline (reference sequence). Trimming pared 5 bases from V and 6 bases from J, leaving 14 bases between. CDR3 region: CASSHVGEGQPQHF. As DNA, the CDR3 is TGTGCCAGCAGCCACGTAGGGGAAGGTCAGCCCCAGCATTTT.